The rows below give T cell receptor beta chains drawn from one sample of a study of shared clonotypes between healthy human individuals. The data were produced by immunoSEQ multiplex PCR, yet TCRdb's version contains in-frame clones alone and is incomplete. Among around 2.1 million clones listed, 85% to 95% were seen once. The sequenced material came from naive CD8+ T cells from PBMCs. Receptors were obtained from a man aged 18-30 years in good health. Some clones in this sample may be carry-over from other donors' samples. Both conserved end residues are part of each CDR3. Each record gives: CDR3 DNA, CDR3 protein, D gene, V gene, J gene. The D gene is left open where the match is weak.

CDR3nt: TGTGCCATCAGTGGTCTCGGGGGCCGAGAGACCCAGTACTTC
CDR3aa: CAISGLGGRETQYF
d_gene: -
v_gene: TRBV10-3
j_gene: TRBJ2-5

CDR3nt: TGCAGCGTAACAGCGGGGATCAGCTACGAGCAGTACTTC
CDR3aa: CSVTAGISYEQYF
d_gene: TRBD2
v_gene: TRBV29-1
j_gene: TRBJ2-7

CDR3nt: TGCGCCAGCAGCCATAGACAGGGGGGAGGCAATCAGCCCCAGCATTTT
CDR3aa: CASSHRQGGGNQPQHF
d_gene: TRBD1
v_gene: TRBV4-1
j_gene: TRBJ1-5

CDR3nt: TGTGCCAGTAGTATAGACCCAGGGATCAATCAGCCCCAGCATTTT
CDR3aa: CASSIDPGINQPQHF
d_gene: -
v_gene: TRBV19
j_gene: TRBJ1-5

CDR3nt: TGTGCCAGCAGCCTAGGGACTAGCGGTTACGAGCAGTACTTC
CDR3aa: CASSLGTSGYEQYF
d_gene: TRBD2
v_gene: TRBV4-2
j_gene: TRBJ2-7

CDR3nt: TGTGCCAGCAGCGGGTCCCGAACAGGAAAGGGGGCGCAGCCCCAGCATTTT
CDR3aa: CASSGSRTGKGAQPQHF
d_gene: TRBD1
v_gene: TRBV5-4
j_gene: TRBJ1-5

CDR3nt: TGTGCCAGCACTATCAAGTCCGGGGATCAGCCCCAGCATTTT
CDR3aa: CASTIKSGDQPQHF
d_gene: -
v_gene: TRBV6-1
j_gene: TRBJ1-5

CDR3nt: TGTGCCAGCAGCGGACGGACAGGGGGAGCCTACGAGCAGTACTTC
CDR3aa: CASSGRTGGAYEQYF
d_gene: TRBD1
v_gene: TRBV7-8
j_gene: TRBJ2-7

CDR3nt: TGTGCCAGCTCACCAGGAGGGTTGGGGACTGAAGCTTTCTTT
CDR3aa: CASSPGGLGTEAFF
d_gene: -
v_gene: TRBV18
j_gene: TRBJ1-1

CDR3nt: TGCGCCAGCAGCTCCCGGGGCTCTTCCAATGAGCAGTTCTTC
CDR3aa: CASSSRGSSNEQFF
d_gene: -
v_gene: TRBV5-1
j_gene: TRBJ2-1

CDR3nt: TGTGCCAGCAGTTTAGCTTCGGGGTCTCCCTACGAGCAGTACTTC
CDR3aa: CASSLASGSPYEQYF
d_gene: -
v_gene: TRBV28
j_gene: TRBJ2-7

CDR3nt: TGTGCCAGCAGCCCCCTGAGGTCCTACGAGCAGTACTTC
CDR3aa: CASSPLRSYEQYF
d_gene: -
v_gene: TRBV7-9
j_gene: TRBJ2-7

CDR3nt: TGTGCCAGCAGCCCAATTGTCCAGAACACTGAAGCTTTCTTT
CDR3aa: CASSPIVQNTEAFF
d_gene: -
v_gene: TRBV7-9
j_gene: TRBJ1-1

CDR3nt: TGTGCCAGCAGCCCTCCGAACAGTGAAGCTTTCTTT
CDR3aa: CASSPPNSEAFF
d_gene: -
v_gene: TRBV5-4
j_gene: TRBJ1-1

CDR3nt: TGTGCCAGCAGTGAAGAGGGTACAGGGGGCTGGGAGACCCAGTACTTC
CDR3aa: CASSEEGTGGWETQYF
d_gene: TRBD1
v_gene: TRBV2
j_gene: TRBJ2-5

CDR3nt: TGTGCCAGCAGCCAAAGGACTAGCGGGAGGATAGACGAGCAGTACTTC
CDR3aa: CASSQRTSGRIDEQYF
d_gene: TRBD2
v_gene: TRBV4-2
j_gene: TRBJ2-7

CDR3nt: TGTGCCAGCAGCGTAGGCCTAGCGGGCTACGAGCAGTACTTC
CDR3aa: CASSVGLAGYEQYF
d_gene: TRBD2
v_gene: TRBV9
j_gene: TRBJ2-7

CDR3nt: TGTGCCAGCAGTCCCCCTGGAAACACCATATATTTT
CDR3aa: CASSPPGNTIYF
d_gene: -
v_gene: TRBV28
j_gene: TRBJ1-3

CDR3nt: TGCAGCGTTCCTCGGACAGGGACCGGGGAGCTGTTTTTT
CDR3aa: CSVPRTGTGELFF
d_gene: TRBD1
v_gene: TRBV29-1
j_gene: TRBJ2-2

CDR3nt: TGTGCCTGGAGTACAGGAGGACGGAGGATCCAGCCCCAGCATTTT
CDR3aa: CAWSTGGRRIQPQHF
d_gene: -
v_gene: TRBV30
j_gene: TRBJ1-5

CDR3nt: TGCGCCAGCAGCCAGAAGATCAGGGCGGATGAGCAGTTCTTC
CDR3aa: CASSQKIRADEQFF
d_gene: -
v_gene: TRBV4-3
j_gene: TRBJ2-1

CDR3nt: TGTGCCAGCACCATGGGTACTGAAGCTTTCTTT
CDR3aa: CASTMGTEAFF
d_gene: -
v_gene: TRBV5-5
j_gene: TRBJ1-1

CDR3nt: TGCGCCAGCAGTCCCACAGGGGACACTGAAGCTTTCTTT
CDR3aa: CASSPTGDTEAFF
d_gene: TRBD1
v_gene: TRBV10-1
j_gene: TRBJ1-1

CDR3nt: TGTGCCAGCAGCACAAGACTCCTAGCGGGGGGGACCTCCTACAATGAGCAGTTCTTC
CDR3aa: CASSTRLLAGGTSYNEQFF
d_gene: TRBD2
v_gene: TRBV7-9
j_gene: TRBJ2-1

CDR3nt: TGTGCCAGCAGCTTAGAAGGACAGGGGGCGGAGGGGGCCAACGTCCTGACTTTC
CDR3aa: CASSLEGQGAEGANVLTF
d_gene: TRBD1
v_gene: TRBV11-2
j_gene: TRBJ2-6

CDR3nt: TGTGCCAGCAGGCTCGGGACGGATAGCAATCAGCCCCAGCATTTT
CDR3aa: CASRLGTDSNQPQHF
d_gene: -
v_gene: TRBV27
j_gene: TRBJ1-5